Listed below are T cell receptor beta chains from one sample, sequenced in a study of cytomegalovirus exposure and HLA in healthy donors. Assay: immunoSEQ multiplex PCR; the TCRdb copy retains only in-frame clones and omits some. The table has 200,000 or so clones, 75% to 80% seen once; the top ten hold around 6.1%. Sequenced material: PBMCs. The source of these receptors is a woman aged 30 to 39 in good health and CMV-seropositive. The CDR3 runs from the conserved cysteine through the conserved F or W. Fields, in order: CDR3 protein, CDR3 DNA, J gene, D gene, CDR3 length, V gene, clone size. A D gene is named only where the DNA matches it firmly. Clone size is not always given. Where it is, it says once, few, many or a class for expanded clones.

CDR3: CASSFLSTGSLDYEQYF; DNA: TGCGCCAGCAGCTTCCTTTCGACGGGGTCTTTGGACTACGAGCAGTACTTC; J: TRBJ2-7; D: .; length: 17; V: TRBV5-1; size: .
CDR3: CASSQPIGTSSKQYF; DNA: TGCGCCAGCAGCCAGCCTATCGGGACATCATCGAAGCAGTACTTC; J: TRBJ2-7; D: .; length: 15; V: TRBV4-1; size: .
CDR3: CASVLGTSRNNEQFF; DNA: TGCGCCAGCGTCCTAGGGACTAGTCGTAACAATGAGCAGTTCTTC; J: TRBJ2-1; D: TRBD2; length: 15; V: TRBV5-1; size: .
CDR3: CASGAGGRMNEQFF; DNA: TGCGCCAGCGGAGCGGGCGGGAGGATGAATGAGCAGTTCTTC; J: TRBJ2-1; D: TRBD2; length: 14; V: TRBV10-1; size: .
CDR3: CASSQFFGYTF; DNA: TGTGCCAGCAGCCAGTTTTTTGGCTACACCTTC; J: TRBJ1-2; D: .; length: 11; V: TRBV7-9; size: few
CDR3: CASSSTLGQATLNF; DNA: TGCGCCAGCAGCTCCACACTAGGACAGGCCACTTTAAATTTT; J: TRBJ1-3; D: TRBD1; length: 14; V: TRBV5-1; size: .
CDR3: CASSYFQATGNTEAFF; DNA: TGCGCCAGCTCTTACTTCCAGGCGACAGGGAACACTGAAGCTTTCTTT; J: TRBJ1-1; D: .; length: 16; V: TRBV5-1; size: .
CDR3: CASSSGTEVYEQYF; DNA: TGCGCCAGCAGCTCCGGGACAGAAGTCTACGAGCAGTACTTC; J: TRBJ2-7; D: TRBD1; length: 14; V: TRBV5-1; size: .
CDR3: CASSSDYWQYF; DNA: TGTGCCAGCAGTTCGGACTACTGGCAGTACTTC; J: TRBJ2-7; D: .; length: 11; V: TRBV28; size: .
CDR3: CAISEYGTGGRSNEKLFF; DNA: TGTGCCATCAGTGAGTACGGGACAGGCGGGAGATCTAATGAAAAACTGTTTTTT; J: TRBJ1-4; D: TRBD1; length: 18; V: TRBV10-3; size: once
CDR3: CASISMYSNQPQHF; DNA: TGTGCCAGCATTAGTATGTACAGCAATCAGCCCCAGCATTTT; J: TRBJ1-5; D: .; length: 14; V: TRBV6-1; size: .
CDR3: CASRSLVNEKLFF; DNA: TGTGCCAGTAGGAGTCTGGTTAATGAAAAACTGTTTTTT; J: TRBJ1-4; D: .; length: 13; V: TRBV19; size: .
CDR3: CASTNRRGNTEAFF; DNA: TGCGCCAGCACCAATAGGAGGGGGAACACTGAAGCTTTCTTT; J: TRBJ1-1; D: .; length: 14; V: TRBV4-1; size: .
CDR3: CASSYSRQGSYNEQFF; DNA: TGTGCCAGCAGTTACTCAAGACAGGGCTCCTACAATGAGCAGTTCTTC; J: TRBJ2-1; D: TRBD1; length: 16; V: TRBV6-5; size: .
CDR3: CASSNRTTGSCRHEQYF; DNA: TGTGCCAGCAGCAATAGGACAACAGGGAGTTGCAGGCACGAGCAGTACTTC; J: TRBJ2-7; D: .; length: 17; V: TRBV21-1; size: .
CDR3: CASSLVQGLQGNTIYF; DNA: TGTGCCAGCAGTTTGGTCCAGGGGTTGCAAGGAAACACCATATATTTT; J: TRBJ1-3; D: .; length: 16; V: TRBV28; size: once
CDR3: CASSLVGVDEKLFF; DNA: TGTGCCAGCAGCCTGGTAGGGGTCGATGAAAAACTGTTTTTT; J: TRBJ1-4; D: .; length: 14; V: TRBV5-6; size: .
CDR3: CASSPRAGVNYGYTF; DNA: TGTGCCAGCAGCCCGAGAGCAGGGGTCAACTATGGCTACACCTTC; J: TRBJ1-2; D: .; length: 15; V: TRBV7-2; size: .
CDR3: CASSPGTGDEKLFF; DNA: TGTGCCAGCAGCCCCGGGACAGGGGATGAAAAACTGTTTTTT; J: TRBJ1-4; D: TRBD1; length: 14; V: TRBV2; size: .
CDR3: CASTIDRVGYNEQFF; DNA: TGCGCCAGCACAATAGACAGGGTAGGCTACAATGAGCAGTTCTTC; J: TRBJ2-1; D: TRBD1; length: 15; V: TRBV5-1; size: .
CDR3: CASSPSRSSYNEQFF; DNA: TGTGCCAGCAGCCCCTCCAGAAGCTCCTACAATGAGCAGTTCTTC; J: TRBJ2-1; D: .; length: 15; V: TRBV7-8; size: few
CDR3: CATSRARSTDTQYF; DNA: TGTGCCACCAGCAGAGCCAGGAGCACAGATACGCAGTATTTT; J: TRBJ2-3; D: .; length: 14; V: TRBV15; size: .
CDR3: CASSHRVAGELFF; DNA: TGTGCCAGCAGCCACAGGGTCGCCGGGGAGCTGTTTTTT; J: TRBJ2-2; D: .; length: 13; V: TRBV14; size: few
CDR3: CASSTSNEQFF; DNA: TGTGCCAGCAGTACCAGTAATGAGCAGTTCTTC; J: TRBJ2-1; D: .; length: 11; V: TRBV28; size: .
CDR3: CASSYRDRAYGYTF; DNA: TGTGCCAGCAGCTACCGGGACAGGGCCTATGGCTACACCTTC; J: TRBJ1-2; D: TRBD1; length: 14; V: TRBV7-2; size: .
CDR3: CASSTQGWNTEAFF; DNA: TGTGCCAGTAGTACACAGGGGTGGAACACTGAAGCTTTCTTT; J: TRBJ1-1; D: TRBD1; length: 14; V: TRBV19; size: .
CDR3: CASSMDSTRYGYTF; DNA: TGTGCCAGCAGTATGGACAGCACCCGGTATGGCTACACCTTC; J: TRBJ1-2; D: .; length: 14; V: TRBV6-6; size: .
CDR3: CASRAGWTASSGNTIYF; DNA: TGTGCCAGCAGGGCTGGGTGGACTGCAAGCTCTGGAAACACCATATATTTT; J: TRBJ1-3; D: .; length: 17; V: TRBV2; size: few
CDR3: CASSAGQGISYTF; DNA: TGTGCCAGCAGCGCGGGACAGGGTATAAGCTACACCTTC; J: TRBJ1-2; D: TRBD1; length: 13; V: TRBV9; size: .
CDR3: CASSIELSPGGYTF; DNA: TGTGCCAGTAGTATAGAACTCTCACCGGGTGGCTACACCTTC; J: TRBJ1-2; D: .; length: 14; V: TRBV19; size: .
CDR3: CASRSGTGPPANEKLFF; DNA: TGCGCCAGCAGATCCGGGACAGGGCCTCCAGCTAATGAAAAACTGTTTTTT; J: TRBJ1-4; D: TRBD1; length: 17; V: TRBV5-1; size: .
CDR3: CASSLGTSGVWEDTQYF; DNA: TGTGCCAGCAGCTTAGGGACTAGCGGGGTCTGGGAAGATACGCAGTATTTT; J: TRBJ2-3; D: TRBD2; length: 17; V: TRBV7-2; size: .
CDR3: CASGLTGTEAFF; DNA: TGTGCTAGTGGTTTGACAGGAACTGAAGCTTTCTTT; J: TRBJ1-1; D: .; length: 12; V: TRBV12-5; size: .
CDR3: CASSFSGTNSYEQYF; DNA: TGTGCCAGCAGTTTCTCCGGGACAAACTCTTACGAGCAGTACTTC; J: TRBJ2-7; D: .; length: 15; V: TRBV28; size: .
CDR3: CASSLLVVQETQYF; DNA: TGTGCCAGCAGCCTGCTAGTAGTCCAAGAGACCCAGTACTTC; J: TRBJ2-5; D: .; length: 14; V: TRBV6-6; size: .
CDR3: CASSLRSGGASYNEQFF; DNA: TGTGCCAGCAGCCTCCGTAGCGGGGGGGCCTCCTACAATGAGCAGTTCTTC; J: TRBJ2-1; D: TRBD2; length: 17; V: TRBV4-2; size: once
CDR3: CASSRDTSTDTQYF; DNA: TGTGCCAGCAGCCGGGACACAAGCACAGATACGCAGTATTTT; J: TRBJ2-3; D: .; length: 14; V: TRBV9; size: once